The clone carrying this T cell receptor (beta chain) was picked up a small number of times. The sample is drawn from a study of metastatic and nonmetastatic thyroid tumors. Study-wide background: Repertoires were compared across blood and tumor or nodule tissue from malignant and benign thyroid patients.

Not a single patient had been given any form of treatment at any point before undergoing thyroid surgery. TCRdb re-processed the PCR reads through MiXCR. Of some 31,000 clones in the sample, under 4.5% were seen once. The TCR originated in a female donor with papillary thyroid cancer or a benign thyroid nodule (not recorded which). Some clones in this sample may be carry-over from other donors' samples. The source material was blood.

The CDR3: CSARVPSGGATGGGETQYF. The CDR3 nucleotides read TGCAGTGCTAGAGTCCCTAGCGGGGGGGCCACGGGGGGAGGAGAGACCCAGTACTTC. The chain carries TRBV20-1 and TRBJ2-5; 12 bases line up with TRBD2. V lost 1 base, J lost 4 bases, and 16 bases stayed unmatched. The germline V gene has CDR1 DFQATT and CDR2 SNEGSKA (reference sequence). The CDR3 loop spans 19 amino acids.